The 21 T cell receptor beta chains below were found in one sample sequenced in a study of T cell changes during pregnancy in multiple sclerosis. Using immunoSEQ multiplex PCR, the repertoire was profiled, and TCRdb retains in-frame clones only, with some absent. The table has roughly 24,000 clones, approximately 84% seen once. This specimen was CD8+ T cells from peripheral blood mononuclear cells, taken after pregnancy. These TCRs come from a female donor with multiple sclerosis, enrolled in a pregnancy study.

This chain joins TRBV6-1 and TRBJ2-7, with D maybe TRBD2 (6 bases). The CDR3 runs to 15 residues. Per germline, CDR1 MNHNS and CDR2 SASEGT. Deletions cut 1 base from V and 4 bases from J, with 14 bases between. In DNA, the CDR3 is TGTGCCAGCAGTGAAGACGGTGGTAGCGGATACGAGCAGTACTTC. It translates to CASSEDGGSGYEQYF.

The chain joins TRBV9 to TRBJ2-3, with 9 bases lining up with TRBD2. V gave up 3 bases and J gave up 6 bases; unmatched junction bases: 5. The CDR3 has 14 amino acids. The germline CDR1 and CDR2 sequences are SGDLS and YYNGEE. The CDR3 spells CASSAPSGMDTQYF. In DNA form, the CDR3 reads TGTGCCAGCAGCGCACCTAGCGGGATGGATACGCAGTATTTT.

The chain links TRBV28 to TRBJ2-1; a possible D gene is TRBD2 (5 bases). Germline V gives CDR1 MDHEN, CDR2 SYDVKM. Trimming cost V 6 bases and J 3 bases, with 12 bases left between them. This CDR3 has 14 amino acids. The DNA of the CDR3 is TGTGCCAGCAGGCAACTAGTCCTCTACAATGAGCAGTTCTTC. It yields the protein CASRQLVLYNEQFF.

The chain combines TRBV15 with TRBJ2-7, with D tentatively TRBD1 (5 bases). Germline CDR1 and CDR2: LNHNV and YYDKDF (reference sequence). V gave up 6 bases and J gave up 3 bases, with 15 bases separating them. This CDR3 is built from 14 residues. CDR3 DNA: TGTGCCACCAGGCAGTCAGGGTTGGTCTACGAGCAGTACTTC. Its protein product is CATRQSGLVYEQYF.

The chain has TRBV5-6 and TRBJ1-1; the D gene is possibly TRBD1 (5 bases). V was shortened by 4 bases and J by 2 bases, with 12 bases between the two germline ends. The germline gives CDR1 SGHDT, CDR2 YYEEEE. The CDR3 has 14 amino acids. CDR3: CASSHPTENTEAFF. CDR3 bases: TGTGCCAGCAGCCACCCGACAGAAAACACTGAAGCTTTCTTT.

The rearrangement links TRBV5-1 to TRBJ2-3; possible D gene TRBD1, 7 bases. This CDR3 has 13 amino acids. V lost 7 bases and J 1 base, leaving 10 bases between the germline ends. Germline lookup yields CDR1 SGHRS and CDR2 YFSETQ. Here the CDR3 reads CASSRGGTDTQYF. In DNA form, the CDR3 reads TGCGCCAGCTCCAGGGGGGGCACAGATACGCAGTATTTT.

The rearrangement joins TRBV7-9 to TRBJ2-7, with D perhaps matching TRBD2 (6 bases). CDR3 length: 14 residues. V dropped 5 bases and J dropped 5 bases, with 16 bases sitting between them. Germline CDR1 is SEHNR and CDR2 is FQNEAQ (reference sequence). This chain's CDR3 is CASSQGRERDEQYF. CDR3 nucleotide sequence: TGTGCCAGCAGCCAAGGACGGGAGAGGGACGAGCAGTACTTC.

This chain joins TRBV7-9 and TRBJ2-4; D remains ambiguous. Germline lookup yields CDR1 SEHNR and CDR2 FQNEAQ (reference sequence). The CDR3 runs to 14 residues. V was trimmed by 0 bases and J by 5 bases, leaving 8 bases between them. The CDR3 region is CASSLALHENIQYF. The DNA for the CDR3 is TGTGCCAGCAGCTTAGCCTTACACGAAAACATTCAGTACTTC.

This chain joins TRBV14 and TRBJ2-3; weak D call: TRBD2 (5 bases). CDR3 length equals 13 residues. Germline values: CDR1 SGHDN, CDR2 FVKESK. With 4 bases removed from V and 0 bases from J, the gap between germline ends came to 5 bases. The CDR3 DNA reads TGTGCCAGCAGCCGGACTAGCACAGATACGCAGTATTTT. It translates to CASSRTSTDTQYF.

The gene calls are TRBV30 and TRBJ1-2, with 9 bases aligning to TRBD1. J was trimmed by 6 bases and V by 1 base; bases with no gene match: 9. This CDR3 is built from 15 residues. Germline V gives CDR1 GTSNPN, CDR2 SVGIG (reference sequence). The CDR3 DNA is TGTGCCTGGAGTGACCGGGACAGGGTCCTTGATGGCTACACCTTC. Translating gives CAWSDRDRVLDGYTF.

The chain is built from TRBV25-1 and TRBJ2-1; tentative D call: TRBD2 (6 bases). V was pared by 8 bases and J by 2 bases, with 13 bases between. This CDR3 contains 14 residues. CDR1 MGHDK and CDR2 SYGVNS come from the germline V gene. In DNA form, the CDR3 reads TGTGCCAGCTCTCAAGGACTAACCTACAATGAGCAGTTCTTC. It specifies CASSQGLTYNEQFF.

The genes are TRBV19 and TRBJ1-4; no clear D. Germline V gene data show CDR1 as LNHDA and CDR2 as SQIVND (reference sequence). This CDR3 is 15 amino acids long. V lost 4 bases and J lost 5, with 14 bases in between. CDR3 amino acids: CASSTPEARNEKLFF. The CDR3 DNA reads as TGTGCCAGTAGTACGCCGGAGGCCAGAAATGAAAAACTGTTTTTT.

The CDR3 protein is CASSLDLWGHTF. The CDR3 bases are TGCGCCAGCAGCCTGGATCTGTGGGGCCACACCTTC. This chain uses TRBV5-1 with TRBJ1-2; maybe TRBD1 (5 bases). V was pared by 4 bases and J by 12 bases, with 16 bases between. CDR3 length: 12 amino acids. Germline CDR1 and CDR2: SGHRS and YFSETQ.

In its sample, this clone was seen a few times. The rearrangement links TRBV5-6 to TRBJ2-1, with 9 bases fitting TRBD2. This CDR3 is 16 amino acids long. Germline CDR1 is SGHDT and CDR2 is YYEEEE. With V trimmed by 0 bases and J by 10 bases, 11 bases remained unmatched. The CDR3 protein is CASSLEVAGALGEQFF. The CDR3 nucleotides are TGTGCCAGCAGCTTGGAGGTAGCGGGAGCCCTGGGGGAGCAGTTCTTC.

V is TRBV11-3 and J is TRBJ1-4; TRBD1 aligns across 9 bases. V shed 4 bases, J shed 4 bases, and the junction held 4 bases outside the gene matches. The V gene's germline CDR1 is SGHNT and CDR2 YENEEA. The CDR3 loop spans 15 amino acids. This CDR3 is CASSSPGQGNEKLFF. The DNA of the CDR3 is TGTGCCAGCAGCTCACCGGGACAGGGTAATGAAAAACTGTTTTTT.

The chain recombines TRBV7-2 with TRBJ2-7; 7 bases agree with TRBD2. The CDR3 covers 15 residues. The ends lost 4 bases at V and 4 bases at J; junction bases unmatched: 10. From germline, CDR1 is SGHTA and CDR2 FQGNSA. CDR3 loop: CASSYLSGTPYEQYF. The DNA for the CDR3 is TGTGCCAGCAGCTACCTAAGCGGGACCCCTTACGAGCAGTACTTC.

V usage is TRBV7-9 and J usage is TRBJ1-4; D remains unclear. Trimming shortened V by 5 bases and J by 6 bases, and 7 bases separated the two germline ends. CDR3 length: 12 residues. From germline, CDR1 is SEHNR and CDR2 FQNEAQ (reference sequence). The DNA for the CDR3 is TGTGCCAGCAGCCCCTTTGATGAAAAACTGTTTTTT. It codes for CASSPFDEKLFF.

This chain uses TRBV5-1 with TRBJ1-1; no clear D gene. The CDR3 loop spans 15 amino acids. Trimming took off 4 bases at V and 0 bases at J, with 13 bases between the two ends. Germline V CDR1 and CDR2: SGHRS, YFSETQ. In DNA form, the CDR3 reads TGCGCCAGCAGCCCCACGGACGGGATGAACACTGAAGCTTTCTTT. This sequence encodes CASSPTDGMNTEAFF.

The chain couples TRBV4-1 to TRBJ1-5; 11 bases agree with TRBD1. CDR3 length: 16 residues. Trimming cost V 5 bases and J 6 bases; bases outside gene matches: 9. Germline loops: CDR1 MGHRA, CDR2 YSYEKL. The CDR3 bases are TGCGCCAGCAGCTTATTCGGACAGGGGGCGGGTCAGCCCCAGCATTTT. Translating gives CASSLFGQGAGQPQHF.

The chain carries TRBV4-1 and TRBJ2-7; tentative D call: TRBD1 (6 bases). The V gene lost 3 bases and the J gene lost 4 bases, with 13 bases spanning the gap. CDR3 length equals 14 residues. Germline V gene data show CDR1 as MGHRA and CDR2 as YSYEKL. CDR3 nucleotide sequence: TGCGCCAGCAGCCACTCTGACAGGTGGTACGAGCAGTACTTC. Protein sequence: CASSHSDRWYEQYF.

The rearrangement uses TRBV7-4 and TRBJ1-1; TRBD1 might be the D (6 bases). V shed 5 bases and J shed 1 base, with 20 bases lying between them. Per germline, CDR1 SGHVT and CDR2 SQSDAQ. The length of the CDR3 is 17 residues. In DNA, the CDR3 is TGTGCCAGCAGCCCCCGGACAGCCCCCGGGGCGAACACTGAAGCTTTCTTT. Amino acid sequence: CASSPRTAPGANTEAFF.